This TCR beta chain was identified in a study of T cell responses to AZD1222 COVID-19 vaccine (dated by TCRdb to the early 2020s). Study-wide context: A total of approximately 230 trial participants underwent TCR sequencing, of whom about 200 received two doses of AZD1222 and some 25 received two doses of the MenACWY control vaccine. Trial participants were enrolled by age into 18-55, 56-69 and 70-plus year subgroups, with about 150, 28 and 57 TCR-sequenced participants respectively. What the study reported, not specific to this receptor: Participants were mostly white British and included more females than males, and it was suggested by the authors that clonal diversity may have been underestimated. Spike-specific TCR breadth and depth rose significantly after two AZD1222 doses compared with day 0 and with MenACWY recipients. The 56-69-year group was small, and its depth increase did not reach significance, likely because of low power. Epitopes outside the regions mutated in the B.1.351 and B.1.1.7 variants were reportedly recognized by nearly half of the unique spike-specific TCRs. Only a handful of AZD1222 recipients were SARS-CoV-2 seropositive at baseline, limiting conclusions about previously exposed vaccinees. No day 14 peak-response samples were available, so repertoires were characterized only after the peak T cell response. Vaccine-associated CD4 TCRs spanned the whole spike protein, with dominant responses in regions 160-218 and 743-854.

The CDR3 regions of human TCRbeta chains were subjected to immunosequencing. The paper's data handling went like this. TCRs in the repertoires were matched against a reference library of SARS-CoV-2-specific TCRs that had been generated with the MIRA antigen-specificity platform. Breadth meant the fraction of unique TCRs that were SARS-CoV-2-associated, whereas depth meant the fraction of total T cells that were SARS-CoV-2-associated. Using the MIRA data, each spike-specific TCR was mapped to the spike region that the TCR reacts to and placed in a CD4 or CD8 class. Log10-transformed breadth and depth values were compared by one-way ANOVA with Sidak's multiple comparisons tests. TCRdb holds this immuneACCESS table with in-frame rearrangements only. Some clones are missing; in checked studies, unresolved V genes explain under half, and the rest has no known cause. V and J calls and clone size follow that table, whereas D and trimming were derived from the DNA. This sample lists around 140,000 clones; about nine tenths were detected once. The ten biggest clones cover 1.5% to 2% of the sample.

The CDR3, from cysteine to phenylalanine, totals 13 residues. The only DNA kept is the CDR3, 39 bases in frame from the first base. CDR1 and CDR2 are drawn from the germline V gene (reference sequence): GTSNPN, SVGIG. V is pared back by 1 base and J by 0 bases, with 6 bases lying between the germline termini. About this clone: Its antigen remains undetermined. The record has no base qualities; no much larger clone is one base away.

Taken with the paper, the label for time point translates to: about 28 days (+/-7) after the second vaccine dose. AZD1222 recipients given second doses at about 4 weeks or at about 12 weeks were pooled, since spike-specific TCR depth and breadth were not found to differ between the two schedules. The vaccinee samples were drawn from two UK trials, COV001 and COV002, one of which was a single-blind randomized controlled phase 2/3 trial testing AZD1222 (ChAdOx1 nCoV-19) in healthy adults. For TCRbeta chain sequencing, PBMC samples were collected from trial participants at day 0 and at day 28 after the second dose.

The receptor's source is an adult who received the AZD1222 COVID-19 vaccine. This sample comprised peripheral blood, obtained 28 days after the second AZD1222 dose. Recombination linked TRBV30 to TRBJ1-1; no D gene can be assigned with confidence. The CDR3 is CAWSEYLNTEAFF. The nucleotide sequence reads as follows: TGTGCCTGGAGTGAGTACCTGAACACTGAAGCTTTCTTT.